This entry concerns a single T cell receptor (beta chain). This specimen comes from a study of blood T cell repertoires in COVID-19. Germline loops: CDR1 MNHNS, CDR2 SASEGT. Trimming at V came to 2 bases and at J to 5 bases, leaving 6 bases not matched to a gene. The CDR3 is 15 residues long. This table comes from immunoSEQ multiplex PCR, and its TCRdb copy is limited to in-frame clones, with some not included. The table lists 150,000 to 190,000 clones, about four fifths of them singletons. This TCR came from a man aged 55 to 69 with acute or convalescent COVID-19. The sequencing input was peripheral blood. This chain uses TRBV6-1 with TRBJ1-5; TRBD1 aligns across 7 bases. The CDR3 sequence: CASSESRGGYQPQHF. CDR3 nucleotide sequence: TGTGCCAGCAGTGAAAGTAGAGGGGGCTATCAGCCCCAGCATTTT.